A single sample is the source of the 3 T cell receptor beta chains below, sequenced in a study of cytotoxic CD8 clonotypes in ibrutinib-treated CLL. Only in-frame clones appear in the TCRdb table, and some are missing; sequencing was by immunoSEQ multiplex PCR. The sample consists of approximately 15,000 clones, about 61% of them appearing once. Sequencing used PBMCs, obtained before ibrutinib treatment. The receptors stem from a human donor with chronic lymphocytic leukemia.

The rearrangement uses TRBV29-1 and TRBJ2-5; D is undetermined. Germline V lookup: CDR1 SQVTM, CDR2 ANQGSEA. V was shortened by 5 bases and J by 2 bases, with 3 bases between the two germline ends. CDR3 length: 10 amino acids. CDR3 amino acids: CSVRQETQYF. The CDR3 DNA sequence: TGCAGCGTTAGACAAGAGACCCAGTACTTC.

V is TRBV6-5 and J is TRBJ2-2, with D unclear. Germline V lookup: CDR1 MNHEY, CDR2 SVGAGI. The CDR3 loop spans 12 amino acids. V was cut by 5 bases and J by 4 bases, with 5 bases left in between. The DNA of the CDR3 is TGTGCCAGCAGTCACTTCACCGGGGAGCTGTTTTTT. This sequence encodes CASSHFTGELFF.

CDR3 residues: CASSFRTGAIIYEQYF. For the CDR3, the DNA is TGTGCCAGCAGCTTTAGGACAGGGGCAATTATCTACGAGCAGTACTTC. The genes are TRBV5-6 and TRBJ2-7; TRBD1 matches 9 bases. This CDR3 is built from 16 residues. The J segment lost 3 bases and the V segment lost 2 bases, leaving 9 bases of the junction unmatched. The V gene's germline CDR1 is SGHDT and CDR2 YYEEEE.